These T cell receptor beta chains were read from a single sample in a study of regulatory T cells in long-lasting Graves disease. TCRdb processed the multiplex PCR reads anew with MiXCR; each CDR3 protein has one entry. Here the sample spans 360,000 or so distinct CDR3 sequences, approximately 25% being singletons. The sequenced sample was peripheral blood mononuclear cells (PBMCs), obtained when the disease was refractory, from a patient treated with antithyroid drugs. Source of these receptors: a woman between 35 and 50 years old with Graves disease. CDR3s include the opening cysteine and the closing phenylalanine or tryptophan. D genes are given only for firm matches. Clone size is shown for a subset of rows, as once, few, many or a class of expanded clone.

abundance	v_gene	d_gene	j_gene	CDR3nt	CDR3aa
NA	TRBV6-9	TRBD2	TRBJ2-3	TGTGCCAGCAGTTTCGGACTAGCGGGAGTTCCAGATACGCAGTATTTT	CASSFGLAGVPDTQYF
NA	TRBV5-1	NA	TRBJ2-1	TGCGCCAGCAGCGTGCCCGGCGATGAGCAGTTCTTC	CASSVPGDEQFF
once	TRBV5-1	NA	TRBJ2-3	TGCGCCAGCAGCGGACGAGAATCTAGCACAGATACGCAGTATTTT	CASSGRESSTDTQYF
many	TRBV28	NA	TRBJ2-6	TGTGCCAGCAAAGGAGGTTCTGGGGCCAACGTCCTGACTTTC	CASKGGSGANVLTF
many	TRBV2	NA	TRBJ1-1	TGTGCCAGCAGTAGCACTCGGCGGAACACTGAAGCTTTCTTT	CASSSTRRNTEAFF
few	TRBV7-9	TRBD1	TRBJ1-3	TGTGCCAGCAGCACCGGGACAGGACCCTCTGGAAACACCATATATTTT	CASSTGTGPSGNTIYF
NA	TRBV12-3/TRBV12-4	NA	TRBJ2-3	TGTGCCAGCACTCCACTAGGGGGATACACAGATACGCAGTATTTT	CASTPLGGYTDTQYF
NA	TRBV19	TRBD1	TRBJ1-1	TGTGCCAGTTCCCCTAAAGTCGCACAGGGGACTGAAAACACTGAAGCTTTCTTT	CASSPKVAQGTENTEAFF
many	TRBV29-1	NA	TRBJ2-5	TGCAGCGTTGAACTATTGATGAGGGATATAGACGAAGAGACCCAGTACTTC	CSVELLMRDIDEETQYF
many	TRBV20-1	NA	TRBJ1-1	TGCAGTGCCAATCACGGGCTGATGAACACTGAAGCTTTCTTT	CSANHGLMNTEAFF
NA	TRBV2	NA	TRBJ2-7	TGTGCCAGCAGTGAAGCTAGCTCCTACGAGCAGTACTTC	CASSEASSYEQYF
NA	TRBV27	TRBD2	TRBJ2-2	TGTGCCAGCAGTTTAATCGCGGGAGACACCGGGGAGCTGTTTTTT	CASSLIAGDTGELFF
many	TRBV11-2	NA	TRBJ1-2	TGTGCCAGCAGCTTAGTGGTTCGCAGGGACTATGGCTACACCTTC	CASSLVVRRDYGYTF
NA	TRBV7-3	NA	TRBJ1-2	TGTGCCAGCAGCCCGACGGGGTTGGGTGGCTACACCTTC	CASSPTGLGGYTF
NA	TRBV19	NA	TRBJ1-5	TGTGCCAGTAGTATAACGTCCGATAATCAGCCCCAGCATTTT	CASSITSDNQPQHF
NA	TRBV12-3/TRBV12-4	NA	TRBJ2-3	TGTGCCAGCAGTACTAGGGATACGCAGTATTTT	CASSTRDTQYF
few	TRBV6-4	NA	TRBJ1-6	TGTGCCAGCAGTATAGCCGCCGAGGGCAATTCACCCCTCCACTTT	CASSIAAEGNSPLHF
few	TRBV11-2	TRBD2	TRBJ2-1	TGTGCCCAGAGTCCCAGCGGGATTGTTCGAAGTAATGAGCAGTTCTTC	CAQSPSGIVRSNEQFF